This paragraph reports one T cell receptor (beta chain). These data are taken from a study of blood T cell repertoires in COVID-19. Study at large: The samples span acute and convalescent COVID-19 from the United States, Italy and Spain.

In the authors' methods: Cell counts per sample came from amplifying reference gene primers. Only in-frame clones appear in the TCRdb table, and some are missing; sequencing was by immunoSEQ multiplex PCR. V and J calls and clone size are those listed in that table; D and trimming were worked out from the DNA. The table shows some 39,000 clones, with approximately 85% occurring only once. This receptor was identified in a man in his 60s with acute or convalescent COVID-19. The sample was peripheral blood.

The CDR3 loop reads CASSSVSSSYEQYF. CDR3 nucleotide sequence: TGTGCCAGTAGTTCAGTGTCCAGCTCCTACGAGCAGTACTTC. The chain combines TRBV19 with TRBJ2-7; D is undetermined. The CDR3 loop spans 14 amino acids. Trimming removed 5 bases from V and 0 bases from J, with 11 bases in between. CDR1 is LNHDA, CDR2 SQIVND, per germline (reference sequence).